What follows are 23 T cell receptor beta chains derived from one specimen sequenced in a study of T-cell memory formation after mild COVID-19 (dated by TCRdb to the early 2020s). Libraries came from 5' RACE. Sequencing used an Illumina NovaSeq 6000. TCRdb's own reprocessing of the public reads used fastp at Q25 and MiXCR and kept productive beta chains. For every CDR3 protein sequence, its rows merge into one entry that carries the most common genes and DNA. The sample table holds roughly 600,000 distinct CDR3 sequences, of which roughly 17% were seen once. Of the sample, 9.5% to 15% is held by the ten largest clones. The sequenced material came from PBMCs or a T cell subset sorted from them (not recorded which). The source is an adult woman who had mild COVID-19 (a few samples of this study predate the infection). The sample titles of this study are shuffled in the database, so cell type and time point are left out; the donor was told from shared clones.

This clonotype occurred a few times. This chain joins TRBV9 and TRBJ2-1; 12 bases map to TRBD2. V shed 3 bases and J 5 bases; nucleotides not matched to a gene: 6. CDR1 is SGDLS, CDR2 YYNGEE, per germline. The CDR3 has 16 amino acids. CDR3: CASSAMRTSGDNEQFF. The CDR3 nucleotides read TGTGCCAGCAGCGCTATGAGGACTAGCGGGGACAATGAGCAGTTCTTC.

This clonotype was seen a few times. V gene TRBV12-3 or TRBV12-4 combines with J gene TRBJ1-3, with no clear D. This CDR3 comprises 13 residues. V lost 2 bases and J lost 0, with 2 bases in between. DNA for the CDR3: TGTGCCAGCAGTTTATTCTCTGGAAACACCATATATTTT. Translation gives CASSLFSGNTIYF.

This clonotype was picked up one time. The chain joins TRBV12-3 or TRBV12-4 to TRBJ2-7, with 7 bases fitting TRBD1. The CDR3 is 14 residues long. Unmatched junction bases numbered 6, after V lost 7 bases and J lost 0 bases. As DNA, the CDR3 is TGTGCCAGCACTTATGACAGGGTCTCCTACGAGCAGTACTTC. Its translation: CASTYDRVSYEQYF.

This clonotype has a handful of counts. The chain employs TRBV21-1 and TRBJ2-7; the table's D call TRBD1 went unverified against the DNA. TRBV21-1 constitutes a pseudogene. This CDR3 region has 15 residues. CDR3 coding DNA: TGTGCCAGCAGCAAAGAAACAGGACATACCTACGAGCAGTACTTC. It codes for CASSKETGHTYEQYF.

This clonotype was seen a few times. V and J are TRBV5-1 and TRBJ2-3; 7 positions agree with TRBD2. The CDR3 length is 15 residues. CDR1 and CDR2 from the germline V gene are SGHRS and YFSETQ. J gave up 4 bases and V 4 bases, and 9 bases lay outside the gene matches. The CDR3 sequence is CASSGRGVIADTQYF. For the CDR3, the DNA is TGCGCCAGCAGCGGACGGGGGGTTATCGCAGATACGCAGTATTTT.

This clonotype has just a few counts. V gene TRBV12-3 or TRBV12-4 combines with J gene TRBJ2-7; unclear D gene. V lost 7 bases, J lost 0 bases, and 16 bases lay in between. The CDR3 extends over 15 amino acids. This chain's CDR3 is CASKAGRPSSYEQYF. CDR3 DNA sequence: TGTGCCAGCAAAGCCGGACGGCCGAGCTCCTACGAGCAGTACTTC.

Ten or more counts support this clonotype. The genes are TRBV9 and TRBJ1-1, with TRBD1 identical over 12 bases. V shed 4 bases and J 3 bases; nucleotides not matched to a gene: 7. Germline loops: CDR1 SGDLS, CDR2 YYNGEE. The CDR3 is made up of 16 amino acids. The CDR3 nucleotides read TGTGCCAGCAGCTCGGGACAGGGGGCTCTGTACACTGAAGCTTTCTTT. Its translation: CASSSGQGALYTEAFF.

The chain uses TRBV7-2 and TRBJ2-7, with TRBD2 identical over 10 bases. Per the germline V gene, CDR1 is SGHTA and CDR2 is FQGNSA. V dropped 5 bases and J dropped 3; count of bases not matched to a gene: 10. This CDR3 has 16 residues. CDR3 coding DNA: TGTGCCAGCAGCCCGCGGCGGCTAGCGGGAGTCTACGAGCAGTACTTC. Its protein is CASSPRRLAGVYEQYF.

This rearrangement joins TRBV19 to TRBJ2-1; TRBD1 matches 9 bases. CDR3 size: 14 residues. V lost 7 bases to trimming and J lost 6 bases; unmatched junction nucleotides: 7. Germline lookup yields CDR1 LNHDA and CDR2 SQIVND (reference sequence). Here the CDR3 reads CASTAGQGINEQFF. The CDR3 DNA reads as TGTGCCAGTACGGCCGGACAGGGGATCAATGAGCAGTTCTTC.

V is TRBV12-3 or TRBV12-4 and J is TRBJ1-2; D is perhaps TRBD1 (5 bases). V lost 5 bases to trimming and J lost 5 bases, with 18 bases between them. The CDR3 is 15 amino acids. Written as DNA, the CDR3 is TGTGCCAGCAGTGAGGTGCGGGGGACTATATATGGCTACACCTTC. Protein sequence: CASSEVRGTIYGYTF.

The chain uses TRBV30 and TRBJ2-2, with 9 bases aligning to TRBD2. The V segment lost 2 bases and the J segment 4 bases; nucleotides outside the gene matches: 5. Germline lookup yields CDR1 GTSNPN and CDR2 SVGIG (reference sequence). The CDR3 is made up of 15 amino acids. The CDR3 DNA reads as TGTGCCTGGAGTTTCGGCGGGAGGGTCACCGGGGAGCTGTTTTTT. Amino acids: CAWSFGGRVTGELFF.

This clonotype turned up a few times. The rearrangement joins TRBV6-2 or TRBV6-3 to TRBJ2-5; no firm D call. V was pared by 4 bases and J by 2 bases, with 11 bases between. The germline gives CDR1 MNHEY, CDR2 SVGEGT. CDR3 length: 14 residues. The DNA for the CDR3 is TGTGCCAGCAGTTTTAGGGCGCGGCAAGAGACCCAGTACTTC. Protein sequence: CASSFRARQETQYF.

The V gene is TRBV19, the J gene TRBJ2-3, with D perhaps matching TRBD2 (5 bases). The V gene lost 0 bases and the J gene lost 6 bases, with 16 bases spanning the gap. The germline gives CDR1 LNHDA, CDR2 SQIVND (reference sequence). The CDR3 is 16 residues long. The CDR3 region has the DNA TGTGCCAGTAGTATAGATCGGGGTAGCGTAGGGGATACGCAGTATTTT. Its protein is CASSIDRGSVGDTQYF. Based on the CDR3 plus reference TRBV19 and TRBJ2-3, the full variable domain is DGGITQSPKYLFRKEGQNVTLSCEQNLNHDAMYWYRQDPGQGLRLIYYSQIVNDFQKGDIAEGYSVSREKKESFPLTVTSAQKNPTAFYLCASSIDRGSVGDTQYFGPGTRLTVL.

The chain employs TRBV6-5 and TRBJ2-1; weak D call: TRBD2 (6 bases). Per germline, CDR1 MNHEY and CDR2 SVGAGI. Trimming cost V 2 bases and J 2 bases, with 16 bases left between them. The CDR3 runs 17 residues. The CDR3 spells CASSYGSGGVAYNEQFF. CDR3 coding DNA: TGTGCCAGCAGTTACGGGTCGGGCGGGGTGGCCTACAATGAGCAGTTCTTC.

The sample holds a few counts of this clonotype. In DNA, the CDR3 is TGTGCCACCAGTGATTTCGGAAGGGGTGAGCAGTTCTTC. Its translation is CATSDFGRGEQFF. The chain uses TRBV24-1 and TRBJ2-1; a weak D match, TRBD1 (5 bases). This CDR3 region has 13 residues. Germline V lookup: CDR1 KGHDR, CDR2 SFDVKD. V was pared by 1 base and J by 9 bases, with 9 bases between.

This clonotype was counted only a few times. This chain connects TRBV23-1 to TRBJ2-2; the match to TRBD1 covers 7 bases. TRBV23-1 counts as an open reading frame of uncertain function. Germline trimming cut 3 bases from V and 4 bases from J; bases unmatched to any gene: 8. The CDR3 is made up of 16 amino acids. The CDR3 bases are TGCGCCAGCAGTCACATTGACAGGGAAGGCACCGGGGAGCTGTTTTTT. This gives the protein CASSHIDREGTGELFF.

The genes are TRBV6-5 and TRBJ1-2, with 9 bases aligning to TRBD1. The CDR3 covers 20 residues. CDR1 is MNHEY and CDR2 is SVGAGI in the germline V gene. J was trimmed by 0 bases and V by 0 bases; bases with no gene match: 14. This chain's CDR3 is CASSYSFPDRGDQANYGYTF. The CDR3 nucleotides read TGTGCCAGCAGTTACTCGTTCCCGGACAGGGGCGACCAAGCTAACTATGGCTACACCTTC.

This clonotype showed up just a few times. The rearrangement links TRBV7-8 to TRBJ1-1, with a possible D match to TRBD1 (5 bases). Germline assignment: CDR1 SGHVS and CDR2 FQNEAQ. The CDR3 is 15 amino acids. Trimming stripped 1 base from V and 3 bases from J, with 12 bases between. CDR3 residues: CASSLGRGFYTEAFF. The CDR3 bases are TGTGCCAGCAGCTTAGGGAGGGGATTTTACACTGAAGCTTTCTTT.

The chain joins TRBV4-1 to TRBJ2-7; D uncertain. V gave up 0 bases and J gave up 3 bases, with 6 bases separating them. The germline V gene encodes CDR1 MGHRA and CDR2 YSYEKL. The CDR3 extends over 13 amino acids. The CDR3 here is CASSQERIYEQYF. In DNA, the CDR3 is TGCGCCAGCAGCCAAGAGCGAATCTACGAGCAGTACTTC.

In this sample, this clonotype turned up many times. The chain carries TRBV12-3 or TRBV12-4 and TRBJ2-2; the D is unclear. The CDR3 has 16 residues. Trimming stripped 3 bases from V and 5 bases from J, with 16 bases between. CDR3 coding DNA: TGTGCCAGCAGTTTTGAATGGCCTAGGCGAACCGGGGAGCTGTTTTTT. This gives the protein CASSFEWPRRTGELFF.

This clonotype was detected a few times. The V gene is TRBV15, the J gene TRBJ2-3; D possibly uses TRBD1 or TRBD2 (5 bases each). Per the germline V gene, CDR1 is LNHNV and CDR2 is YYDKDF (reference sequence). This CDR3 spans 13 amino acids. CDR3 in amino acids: CATGRERVDTQYF. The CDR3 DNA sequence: TGTGCTACCGGCAGGGAGAGGGTAGATACGCAGTATTTT.

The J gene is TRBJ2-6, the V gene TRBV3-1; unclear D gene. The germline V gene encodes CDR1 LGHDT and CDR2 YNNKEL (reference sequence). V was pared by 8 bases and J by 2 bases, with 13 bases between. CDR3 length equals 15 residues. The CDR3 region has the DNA TGTGCCAGCGGTTCCAGTGGGACTGGGGCCAACGTCCTGACTTTC. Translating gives CASGSSGTGANVLTF.

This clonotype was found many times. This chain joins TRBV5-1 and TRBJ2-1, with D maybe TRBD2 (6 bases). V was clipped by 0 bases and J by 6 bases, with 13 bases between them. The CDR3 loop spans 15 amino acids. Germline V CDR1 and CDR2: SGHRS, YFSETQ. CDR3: CASSLDPGDPNEQFF. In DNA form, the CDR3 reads TGCGCCAGCAGCTTGGATCCGGGGGACCCCAATGAGCAGTTCTTC.